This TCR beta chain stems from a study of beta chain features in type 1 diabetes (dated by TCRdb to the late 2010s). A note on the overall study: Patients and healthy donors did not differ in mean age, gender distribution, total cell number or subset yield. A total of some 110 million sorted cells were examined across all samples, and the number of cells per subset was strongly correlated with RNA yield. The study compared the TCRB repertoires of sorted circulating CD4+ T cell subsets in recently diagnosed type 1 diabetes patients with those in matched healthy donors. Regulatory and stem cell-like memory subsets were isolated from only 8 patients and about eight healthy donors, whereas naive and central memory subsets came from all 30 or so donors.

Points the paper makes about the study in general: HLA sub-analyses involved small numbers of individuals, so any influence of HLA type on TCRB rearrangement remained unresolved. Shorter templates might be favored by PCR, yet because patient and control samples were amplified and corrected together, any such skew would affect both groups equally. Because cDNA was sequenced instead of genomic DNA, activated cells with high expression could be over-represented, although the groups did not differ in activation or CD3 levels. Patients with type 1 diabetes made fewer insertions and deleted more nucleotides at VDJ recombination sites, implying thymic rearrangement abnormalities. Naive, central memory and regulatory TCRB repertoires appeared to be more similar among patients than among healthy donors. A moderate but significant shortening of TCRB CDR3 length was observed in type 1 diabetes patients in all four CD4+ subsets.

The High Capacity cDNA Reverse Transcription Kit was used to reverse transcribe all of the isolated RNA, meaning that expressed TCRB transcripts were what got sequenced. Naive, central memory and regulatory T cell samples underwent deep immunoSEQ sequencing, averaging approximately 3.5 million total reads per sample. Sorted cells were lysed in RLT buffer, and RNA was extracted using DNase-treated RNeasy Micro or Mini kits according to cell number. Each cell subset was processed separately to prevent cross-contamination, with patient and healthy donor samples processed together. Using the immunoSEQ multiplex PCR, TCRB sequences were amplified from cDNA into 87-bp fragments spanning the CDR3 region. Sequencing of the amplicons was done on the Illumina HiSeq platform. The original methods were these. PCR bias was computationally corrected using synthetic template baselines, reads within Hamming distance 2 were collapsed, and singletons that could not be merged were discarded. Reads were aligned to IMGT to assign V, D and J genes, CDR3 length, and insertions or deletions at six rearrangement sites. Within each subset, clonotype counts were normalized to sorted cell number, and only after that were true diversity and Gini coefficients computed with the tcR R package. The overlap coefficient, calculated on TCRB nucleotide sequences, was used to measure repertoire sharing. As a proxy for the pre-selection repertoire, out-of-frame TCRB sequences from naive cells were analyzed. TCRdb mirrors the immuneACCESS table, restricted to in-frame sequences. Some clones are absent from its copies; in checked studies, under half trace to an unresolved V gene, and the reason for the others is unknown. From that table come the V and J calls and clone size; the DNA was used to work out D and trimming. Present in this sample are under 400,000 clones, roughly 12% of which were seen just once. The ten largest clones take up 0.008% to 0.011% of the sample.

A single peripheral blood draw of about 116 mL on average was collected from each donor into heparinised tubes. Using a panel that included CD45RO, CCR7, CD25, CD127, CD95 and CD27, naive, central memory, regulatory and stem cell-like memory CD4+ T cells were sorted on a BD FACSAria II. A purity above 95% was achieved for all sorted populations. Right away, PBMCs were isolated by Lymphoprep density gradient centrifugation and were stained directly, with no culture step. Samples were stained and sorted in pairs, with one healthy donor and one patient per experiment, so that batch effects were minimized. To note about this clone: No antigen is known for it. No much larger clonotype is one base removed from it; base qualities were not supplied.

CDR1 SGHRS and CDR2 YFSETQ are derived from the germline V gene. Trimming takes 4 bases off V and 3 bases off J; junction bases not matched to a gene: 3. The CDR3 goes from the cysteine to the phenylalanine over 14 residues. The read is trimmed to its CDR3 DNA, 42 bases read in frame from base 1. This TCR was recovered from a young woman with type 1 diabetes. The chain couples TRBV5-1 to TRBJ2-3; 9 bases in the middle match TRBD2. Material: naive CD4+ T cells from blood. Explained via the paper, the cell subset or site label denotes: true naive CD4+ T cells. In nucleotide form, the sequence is TGCGCCAGCAGCGCTAGCGGGAAAACAGATACGCAGTATTTT. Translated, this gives CASSASGKTDTQYF.